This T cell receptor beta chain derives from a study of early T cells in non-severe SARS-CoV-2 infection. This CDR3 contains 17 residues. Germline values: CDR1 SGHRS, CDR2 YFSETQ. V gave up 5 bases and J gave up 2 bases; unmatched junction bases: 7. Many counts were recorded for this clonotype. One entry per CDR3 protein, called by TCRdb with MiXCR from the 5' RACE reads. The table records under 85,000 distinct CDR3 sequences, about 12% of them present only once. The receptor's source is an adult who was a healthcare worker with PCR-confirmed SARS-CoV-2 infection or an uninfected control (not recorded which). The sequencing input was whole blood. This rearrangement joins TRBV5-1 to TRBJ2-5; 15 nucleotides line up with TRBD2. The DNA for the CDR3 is TGCGCCAGCAGTAGGACTAGCGGGAGGGCCCAGCAAGAGACCCAGTACTTC. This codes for CASSRTSGRAQQETQYF.